Listed below are T cell receptor beta chains from one sample, sequenced in a study of T cell repertoires in cytomegalovirus infection. The antigens for these receptors are not known. TCRdb recomputed calls from the reads with MiXCR, one row per CDR3 protein. In the table there are 60,000 to 75,000 distinct CDR3 sequences, about 22% of which are singletons. Specimen: PBMCs, sequenced either directly or after in vitro stimulation (not recorded which). These receptors were collected from a human donor in good health (CMV status not recorded). Some clones in this sample may be carry-over from other donors' samples. The CDR3 runs from the conserved cysteine through the conserved F or W. A D gene is named only where the DNA matches it firmly. Expanded clones are given a class, and other clones once, few, many or no size at all.

clone_size	v_call	j_call	d_call	cdr3_length	cdr3_aa	cdr3_nt
few	TRBV6-5	TRBJ2-2	TRBD2	15	CASSRLAGSTGELFF	TGTGCCAGCAGTCGACTAGCGGGAAGCACCGGGGAGCTGTTTTTT
NA	TRBV10-3	TRBJ2-3	TRBD2	16	CAIRAGTSGSTDTQYF	TGTGCCATCAGAGCCGGGACTAGCGGGAGCACAGATACGCAGTATTTT
NA	TRBV5-4	TRBJ2-3	TRBD2	18	CASSFWSSSGRVADTQYF	TGTGCCAGCAGCTTTTGGTCGTCGAGCGGGAGGGTCGCAGATACGCAGTATTTT
once	TRBV20-1	TRBJ2-2	NA	14	CSARDPGTTGELFF	TGCAGTGCTAGAGACCCCGGGACTACCGGGGAGCTGTTTTTT
few	TRBV20-1	TRBJ2-3	TRBD2	13	CSARLAGKDTQYF	TGCAGTGCTCGCTTAGCGGGAAAGGATACGCAGTATTTT
few	TRBV7-3	TRBJ2-1	NA	15	CASSSGQSSYNEQFF	TGTGCCAGCAGCTCAGGACAGAGCTCCTACAATGAGCAGTTCTTC
NA	TRBV6-2/TRBV6-3	TRBJ2-1	NA	12	CASRALVHEQFF	TGTGCCAGTCGCGCACTGGTCCATGAGCAGTTCTTC
NA	TRBV7-2	TRBJ2-5	TRBD1	13	CASSSDRAETQYF	TGTGCCAGCAGCTCGGACAGGGCGGAGACCCAGTACTTC
NA	TRBV19	TRBJ1-1	NA	11	CASRDSSEAFF	TGTGCCAGTAGGGACTCCTCGGAAGCTTTCTTT
NA	TRBV28	TRBJ1-5	NA	11	CASSYRMAQHF	TGTGCCAGCAGTTACCGAATGGCCCAGCATTTT
NA	TRBV14	TRBJ1-2	TRBD1	14	CASREQGSIDGYTF	TGTGCCAGCAGGGAACAGGGGAGTATCGATGGCTACACCTTC
many	TRBV19	TRBJ2-5	NA	15	CASSIDRAGQETQYF	TGTGCCAGTAGTATAGATCGGGCAGGGCAAGAGACCCAGTACTTC
NA	TRBV20-1	TRBJ2-7	NA	16	CSASPHLANKGYEQYF	TGCAGTGCTAGCCCTCATCTAGCGAACAAGGGGTACGAGCAGTACTTC
NA	TRBV6-5	TRBJ1-5	NA	15	CASSPSGQHNQPQHF	TGTGCCAGCAGCCCATCCGGACAGCACAATCAGCCCCAGCATTTT
few	TRBV4-1	TRBJ2-1	TRBD2	14	CASSQATSRNEQFF	TGCGCCAGCAGCCAAGCGACTAGCCGGAATGAGCAGTTCTTC
few	TRBV4-1	TRBJ1-1	NA	14	CASSQDGMNTEAFF	TGCGCCAGCAGCCAAGACGGTATGAACACTGAAGCTTTCTTT
few	TRBV6-5	TRBJ1-1	NA	17	CASSYSVPGSPRTEAFF	TGTGCCAGCAGTTACTCGGTCCCAGGGAGTCCGCGCACTGAAGCTTTCTTT
NA	TRBV2	TRBJ1-5	TRBD1	14	CASSPGGGGQPQHF	TGTGCCAGCAGCCCAGGGGGGGGTGGCCAGCCCCAGCATTTT
NA	TRBV9	TRBJ1-1	TRBD1	15	CASSVTGQGNTEAFF	TGTGCCAGCAGCGTCACGGGACAGGGAAACACTGAAGCTTTCTTT
many	TRBV7-2	TRBJ1-2	TRBD1	14	CASSLIGQGDGYTF	TGTGCCAGCAGCTTAATCGGACAGGGGGATGGCTACACCTTC
NA	TRBV20-1	TRBJ2-5	NA	13	CSASARTAETQYF	TGCAGTGCTAGCGCCCGGACGGCGGAGACCCAGTACTTC
many	TRBV7-2	TRBJ1-3	TRBD1	16	CASSLEPAGGGNTIYF	TGTGCCAGCAGCTTAGAACCGGCAGGGGGTGGAAACACCATATATTTT
NA	TRBV6-1	TRBJ2-5	NA	14	CASSERTKGETQYF	TGTGCCAGCAGTGAAAGGACTAAAGGGGAGACCCAGTACTTC
few	TRBV12-3/TRBV12-4	TRBJ1-5	TRBD1	14	CASSPGTGDQPQHF	TGTGCCAGCAGCCCCGGGACAGGGGATCAGCCCCAGCATTTT
NA	TRBV20-1	TRBJ2-5	TRBD2	14	CSARKTSGRETQYF	TGCAGTGCTAGAAAGACTAGCGGGAGAGAGACCCAGTACTTC
many	TRBV7-2	TRBJ2-1	TRBD2	19	CASSLAPLSAGGSYNEQFF	TGTGCCAGCAGCTTAGCCCCGTTATCGGCGGGAGGATCCTACAATGAGCAGTTCTTC
NA	TRBV20-1	TRBJ2-1	TRBD1	15	CSANPPGQGAPREFF	TGCAGTGCTAACCCACCGGGACAGGGGGCTCCTCGGGAGTTCTTC
few	TRBV20-1	TRBJ2-5	TRBD2	13	CSAKRDAGETQYF	TGCAGTGCCAAGCGGGACGCGGGGGAGACCCAGTACTTC
NA	TRBV7-9	TRBJ2-1	NA	16	CASRRTKTGENNEQFF	TGTGCCAGCAGGAGGACCAAAACCGGGGAGAACAATGAGCAGTTCTTC
few	TRBV5-4	TRBJ1-1	NA	15	CASRQGVGGRAEAFF	TGTGCCAGCAGGCAAGGGGTTGGGGGTCGGGCTGAAGCTTTCTTT
NA	TRBV28	TRBJ1-5	TRBD1	15	CASSIDRGRVQPQHF	TGTGCCAGCAGTATTGACAGGGGGCGTGTTCAGCCCCAGCATTTT
NA	TRBV19	TRBJ1-1	NA	13	CASNRISNTEAFF	TGTGCCAGTAACAGGATCTCGAACACTGAAGCTTTCTTT
NA	TRBV19	TRBJ1-2	NA	14	CASSIDRGFYGYTF	TGTGCCAGTAGTATAGATCGGGGGTTCTATGGCTACACCTTC
many	TRBV29-1	TRBJ2-1	NA	13	CSVQGGSYNEQFF	TGCAGCGTGCAGGGGGGCTCCTACAATGAGCAGTTCTTC
few	TRBV27	TRBJ1-5	TRBD1	17	CASSSLKQGNSNQPQHF	TGTGCCAGCAGTTCGCTAAAACAGGGGAATAGCAATCAGCCCCAGCATTTT
NA	TRBV7-2	TRBJ1-2	NA	15	CASSLSQGANYGYTF	TGTGCCAGCAGCTTATCACAGGGAGCTAACTATGGCTACACCTTC
few	TRBV4-1	TRBJ2-2	TRBD2	17	CASSQGRLAGGTGELFF	TGCGCCAGCAGCCAAGGGAGGCTAGCGGGAGGCACCGGGGAGCTGTTTTTT
few	TRBV5-4	TRBJ2-1	TRBD1	16	CASSLGRDRGHNEQFF	TGTGCCAGCAGCTTGGGGCGGGACAGGGGACACAATGAGCAGTTCTTC
few	TRBV7-7	TRBJ2-1	TRBD2	16	CASSLEPAGGGNEQFF	TGTGCTAGCAGCTTAGAGCCAGCGGGAGGAGGTAATGAGCAGTTCTTC
many	TRBV7-2	TRBJ2-5	NA	16	CASSLEGPGLGATQYF	TGTGCCAGCAGCTTAGAGGGACCCGGTCTAGGGGCGACCCAGTACTTC
NA	TRBV7-2	TRBJ2-7	TRBD2	14	CASSLVGGSSEQYF	TGTGCCAGCAGCTTAGTCGGCGGGAGTAGCGAGCAGTACTTC
many	TRBV7-2	TRBJ2-3	NA	15	CASSLVSTSTDTQYF	TGTGCCAGCAGCTTAGTTTCAACTAGCACAGATACGCAGTATTTT
many	TRBV7-2	TRBJ2-2	NA	14	CASSLGRDPGELFF	TGTGCCAGCAGCTTAGGTCGTGATCCCGGGGAGCTGTTTTTT
NA	TRBV20-1	TRBJ1-2	NA	14	CSARQDSNNYGYTF	TGCAGTGCTAGACAAGACAGCAATAACTATGGCTACACCTTC
few	TRBV3-1	TRBJ1-4	NA	16	CASSQVGGTTNEKLFF	TGTGCCAGCAGCCAAGTCGGGGGCACAACTAATGAAAAACTGTTTTTT
many	TRBV7-2	TRBJ2-5	TRBD2	18	CASSLRPLAGGNGETQYF	TGTGCCAGCAGCTTAAGACCGCTAGCGGGAGGGAATGGGGAGACCCAGTACTTC
NA	TRBV28	TRBJ2-1	TRBD2	15	CASSSSGLSYNEQFF	TGTGCCAGCAGTTCTAGCGGGCTCTCCTACAATGAGCAGTTCTTC
NA	TRBV7-2	TRBJ2-1	TRBD2	16	CASSSRPSGRGGEQFF	TGTGCCAGCAGCTCCCGCCCGAGCGGGAGAGGGGGTGAGCAGTTCTTC
few	TRBV7-2	TRBJ2-3	TRBD1	15	CASSLTQGSTDTQYF	TGTGCCAGCAGCCTCACACAGGGGAGCACAGATACGCAGTATTTT
NA	TRBV7-6	TRBJ2-1	TRBD2	15	CASSLMGTSAVEQFF	TGTGCCAGCAGCCTAATGGGGACTAGCGCGGTGGAGCAGTTCTTC